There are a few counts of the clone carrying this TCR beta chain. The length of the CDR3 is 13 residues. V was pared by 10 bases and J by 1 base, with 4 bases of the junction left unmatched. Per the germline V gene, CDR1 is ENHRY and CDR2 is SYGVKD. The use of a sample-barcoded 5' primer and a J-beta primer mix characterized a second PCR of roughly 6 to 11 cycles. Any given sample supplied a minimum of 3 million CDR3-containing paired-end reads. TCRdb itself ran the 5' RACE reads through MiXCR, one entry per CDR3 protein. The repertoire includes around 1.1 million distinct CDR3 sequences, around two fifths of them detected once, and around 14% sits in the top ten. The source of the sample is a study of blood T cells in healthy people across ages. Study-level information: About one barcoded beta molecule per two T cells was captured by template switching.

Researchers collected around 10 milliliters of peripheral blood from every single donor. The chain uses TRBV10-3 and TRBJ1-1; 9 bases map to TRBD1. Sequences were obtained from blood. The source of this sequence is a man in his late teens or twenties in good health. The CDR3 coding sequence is TGTGCCACCGGGGACAGGGAGAACACTGAAGCTTTCTTT. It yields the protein CATGDRENTEAFF.